The source of this T cell receptor (beta chain) is a study of Graves' ophthalmopathy and Graves' hyperthyroidism. Overall study results and limits: As the model predicted ophthalmopathy progression, it achieved a sensitivity of 70% to 71% and a specificity of 72.22%.

From germline, CDR1 is SQVTM and CDR2 ANQGSEA. This CDR3 contains 13 residues. The germline V and J ends were trimmed by 3 bases and 7 bases, with 15 bases remaining between them. From RNA, the CDR3 regions of TCR beta chains were amplified and sequenced. RT-PCR in the first round used HTBI primers; a second-round multiplex PCR followed. TCRdb ran MiXCR on the multiplex PCR reads and lists one entry per CDR3 protein. The sample yields about 400,000 distinct CDR3 sequences, around 21% seen once. This clonotype was picked up many times. Its cognate antigen is unknown. Pregnant or lactating patients and those with other autoimmune diseases or uncontrolled infections were excluded.

This clonotype was obtained from a woman younger than 35 with stable Graves' hyperthyroidism. The sequenced sample consisted of peripheral blood. The chain has TRBV29-1 and TRBJ1-1; D gene ambiguous. CDR3 amino acids: CSVETLEGGEAFF. In DNA, the CDR3 is TGCAGCGTTGAGACCCTCGAGGGTGGTGAAGCTTTCTTT.